This passage covers 31 T cell receptor beta chains from one sample sequenced in a study of T-cell reconstitution after alpha-beta-depleted transplantation in children (dated by TCRdb to 2016 to 2018). The treatment or condition label for this specimen denotes: allogeneic hematopoietic cell transplantation with graft depleted of TCRalphabeta T cells and CD19 B cells. Library preparation was by PCR. Sequenced on an Illumina HiSeq 2500. Molecular barcoding was employed in the preparation of TCR libraries, with unique molecular identifiers being used to normalize TCRbeta repertoire quantification. TCRdb reprocessing: public reads trimmed at Q25 with fastp, clones called with MiXCR, in-frame beta chains kept. Records with the same CDR3 protein are collapsed into one entry carrying the most frequent genes and DNA. This sample holds hundreds of thousands of distinct CDR3 sequences; about an eighth were observed only once. The ten largest clones represent 2% to 2.5% of the sample.

The input for sequencing was PBMCs, mostly from graft donor cells, taken 360 days after TCRalphabeta/CD19-depleted stem cell transplant. Source of these receptors: a male patient aged 10-17 years who had a stem cell transplant for acute myeloid leukemia, so the T cells may come from the graft donor.

The rearrangement joins TRBV29-1 to TRBJ2-5; D perhaps matches TRBD2 (6 bases). The CDR3 length is 13 residues. Trimming removed 4 bases at V and 3 bases at J, with 12 bases between. Germline V CDR1 and CDR2: SQVTM, ANQGSEA. This CDR3 is CSVGEGGKETQYF. The DNA of the CDR3 is TGCAGCGTTGGTGAGGGAGGCAAAGAGACCCAGTACTTC.

This clonotype turned up a few times. The rearrangement links TRBV28 to TRBJ1-2; TRBD1 might be the D (5 bases). Per germline, CDR1 MDHEN and CDR2 SYDVKM. V lost 10 bases and J 6 bases, leaving 27 bases between the germline ends. The CDR3 consists of 16 residues. CDR3 protein: CATTAAGWLDVNGYTF. The CDR3 coding sequence is TGTGCCACCACGGCGGCAGGGTGGCTAGACGTAAATGGCTACACCTTC.

The chain couples TRBV12-3 or TRBV12-4 to TRBJ1-1, with no clear D. The V gene lost 0 bases and the J gene lost 1 base, with 9 bases spanning the gap. The CDR3 extends over 15 amino acids. The CDR3 protein is CASSLALGGNTEAFF. The CDR3 coding sequence is TGTGCCAGCAGTTTAGCGCTCGGTGGGAACACTGAAGCTTTCTTT.

The chain couples TRBV5-1 to TRBJ2-5; possibly TRBD1 for D (6 bases). V was clipped by 1 base and J by 10 bases, with 11 bases between them. Germline V gives CDR1 SGHRS, CDR2 YFSETQ. The CDR3 is made up of 12 amino acids. CDR3 sequence reads: CASSLKQGGQYF. The DNA for the CDR3 is TGCGCCAGCAGCTTGAAACAGGGCGGCCAGTACTTC.

The chain is built from TRBV2 and TRBJ1-4; 9 bases align to TRBD1. This CDR3 is 14 amino acids long. The J segment lost 6 bases and the V segment lost 4 bases, leaving 3 bases of the junction unmatched. CDR1 SNHLY and CDR2 FYNNEI come from the germline V gene. The CDR3 DNA sequence: TGTGCCAGCAGTGGGACAGGGGCTTATGAAAAACTGTTTTTT. Translating gives CASSGTGAYEKLFF. The entire variable domain, with the rest obtained from reference TRBV2 and TRBJ1-4, is as follows: EPEVTQTPSHQVTQMGQEVILRCVPISNHLYFYWYRQILGQKVEFLVSFYNNEISEKSEIFDDQFSVERPDGSNFTLKIRSTKLEDSAMYFCASSGTGAYEKLFFGSGTQLSVL.

The J gene is TRBJ2-7, the V gene TRBV29-1; possible D gene TRBD2, 6 bases. CDR1 SQVTM and CDR2 ANQGSEA come from the germline V gene. The V end was cut by 4 bases, the J end by 4 bases, with 14 bases between. The CDR3 is 13 residues long. CDR3 protein: CSVGGGLKYEQYF. CDR3 in DNA: TGCAGCGTTGGAGGCGGACTAAAATACGAGCAGTACTTC.

The chain uses TRBV7-2 and TRBJ1-1; D uncertain. V was cut by 1 base and J by 1 base, with 13 bases left in between. CDR1 and CDR2 from the germline V gene are SGHTA and FQGNSA. The CDR3 spans 16 residues. The CDR3 nucleotides are TGTGCCAGCAGCTTAGGGTGGGGTAGTAGGAACACTGAAGCTTTCTTT. Its protein is CASSLGWGSRNTEAFF.

This clonotype appeared once. V is TRBV4-3 and J is TRBJ2-1, with 7 bases identical to TRBD2. The germline gives CDR1 LGHNA, CDR2 YSLEER. CDR3 length: 15 amino acids. V lost 3 bases and J lost 9; bases outside the gene matches: 11. CDR3: CASSQGGTPLSEQFF. CDR3 nucleotide sequence: TGCGCCAGCAGCCAGGGGGGGACGCCCTTAAGTGAGCAGTTCTTC.

This clonotype has at least ten counts. V usage is TRBV4-3 and J usage is TRBJ2-7; TRBD2 matches at 8 bases. The CDR3 is 15 amino acids. Germline CDR1 is LGHNA and CDR2 is YSLEER. V trimming: 1 base; J trimming: 4 bases; junction bases outside the gene matches: 6. The CDR3 DNA reads as TGCGCCAGCAGCCAAGGTGCGGGGGGCGGGTACGAGCAGTACTTC. Translated, it gives CASSQGAGGGYEQYF.

This clonotype turned up a few times. The J gene is TRBJ2-5, the V gene TRBV29-1; the D gene is possibly TRBD1 (6 bases). V was clipped by 0 bases and J by 2 bases, with 10 bases between them. CDR3 length equals 14 residues. Germline lookup yields CDR1 SQVTM and CDR2 ANQGSEA. The CDR3: CSVEDDRRQETQYF. CDR3 coding DNA: TGCAGCGTTGAAGACGACAGGAGACAAGAGACCCAGTACTTC.

The chain links TRBV20-1 to TRBJ2-3; D unclear. The ends were cut back, 3 bases at V and 2 bases at J, with 6 bases in the middle. The CDR3 runs to 12 residues. Germline V gene lookup returns CDR1 DFQATT and CDR2 SNEGSKA (reference sequence). CDR3 coding DNA: TGCAGTGCTAGGGGTAACACAGATACGCAGTATTTT. Translation: CSARGNTDTQYF.

The chain couples TRBV20-1 to TRBJ2-3; D gene uncertain. Germline V lookup: CDR1 DFQATT, CDR2 SNEGSKA (reference sequence). The CDR3 contains 14 residues. The V and J ends lost 5 bases and 0 bases respectively, with 12 bases between them. The CDR3 here is CSAPPAVSTDTQYF. The CDR3 region has the DNA TGCAGTGCTCCTCCGGCGGTTAGCACAGATACGCAGTATTTT.

This clonotype was seen ten or more times. V usage is TRBV7-3 and J usage is TRBJ1-3; no clear D. The CDR3 sequence is 17 residues long. The germline V and J ends were trimmed by 2 bases and 0 bases, with 14 bases remaining between them. The germline V gene encodes CDR1 SGHTA and CDR2 FQGTGA. CDR3 sequence reads: CASSLGPLWSSGNTIYF. The DNA of the CDR3 is TGTGCCAGCAGCTTAGGCCCCCTCTGGAGCTCTGGAAACACCATATATTTT.

The table lists this clonotype with many counts. This rearrangement joins TRBV27 to TRBJ1-1, with D possibly matching TRBD1 (6 bases). Looked up from germline, CDR1 is MNHEY and CDR2 is SMNVEV (reference sequence). Trimming took off 3 bases at V and 7 bases at J, with 15 bases between the two ends. The CDR3 consists of 14 residues. The DNA of the CDR3 is TGTGCCAGCAGTTTTAACGGGGGCGGACATGAAGCTTTCTTT. Amino acids: CASSFNGGGHEAFF.

This clonotype was counted ten times or more. The gene calls are TRBV4-3 and TRBJ2-7; D gene unclear. The V gene's germline CDR1 is LGHNA and CDR2 YSLEER. The CDR3 consists of 15 residues. V shed 3 bases and J shed 4 bases, with 16 bases lying between them. The CDR3, as DNA: TGCGCCAGCAGCCACGGCGGCTCCCAAGGATACGAGCAGTACTTC. Residues: CASSHGGSQGYEQYF.

The chain carries TRBV9 and TRBJ2-7; 15 bases line up with TRBD2. In germline, CDR1 is SGDLS, CDR2 YYNGEE. This CDR3 is built from 16 residues. V shed 4 bases, J shed 2 bases, and the junction held 4 bases outside the gene matches. The CDR3 region is CASSFGLAGGAYEQYF. The CDR3 DNA is TGTGCCAGCAGCTTCGGACTAGCGGGAGGGGCCTACGAGCAGTACTTC. Based on the CDR3 plus reference TRBV9 and TRBJ2-7, the full variable domain is DSGVTQTPKHLITATGQRVTLRCSPRSGDLSVYWYQQSLDQGLQFLIQYYNGEERAKGNILERFSAQQFPDLHSELNLSSLELGDSALYFCASSFGLAGGAYEQYFGPGTRLTVT.

This clonotype has at least ten counts. The chain employs TRBV19 and TRBJ2-1, with D unclear. CDR3 length equals 18 residues. Trimming left V 5 bases short and J 5 bases short, with 25 bases between. Germline CDR1 and CDR2: LNHDA and SQIVND (reference sequence). This CDR3 reads CASSPKSPRLHTHNEQFF. The CDR3 region has the DNA TGTGCCAGTAGTCCCAAGTCGCCAAGGTTGCACACACACAATGAGCAGTTCTTC.

This sequence joins TRBV28 and TRBJ2-7; no definite D call. Trimming stripped 2 bases from V and 3 bases from J, with 8 bases between. Germline V gene lookup returns CDR1 MDHEN and CDR2 SYDVKM. This CDR3 has 13 amino acids. CDR3 loop: CASSLRPGYEQYF. CDR3 nucleotides: TGTGCCAGCAGTTTACGTCCAGGCTACGAGCAGTACTTC.

A few counts support this clonotype. The CDR3 loop reads CATSLAGGNNEQFF. The CDR3 DNA sequence: TGTGCCACCAGCTTAGCGGGAGGAAACAATGAGCAGTTCTTC. The chain combines TRBV24-1 with TRBJ2-1, with 10 bases that match TRBD2. Per the germline V gene, CDR1 is KGHDR and CDR2 is SFDVKD. The CDR3 contains 14 residues. Trimming removed 7 bases from V and 5 bases from J; junction bases left unmatched: 4.

This clonotype was found many times. The rearrangement links TRBV11-3 to TRBJ2-1; D is perhaps TRBD1 (5 bases). V dropped 3 bases and J dropped 9 bases, with 12 bases sitting between them. The CDR3 is 13 residues long. CDR1 is SGHNT and CDR2 is YENEEA in the germline V gene. CDR3 protein: CASSFSGFVEQFF. The CDR3, as DNA: TGTGCCAGCAGCTTCTCAGGGTTCGTTGAGCAGTTCTTC.

This clonotype was seen a few times. The chain couples TRBV10-3 to TRBJ1-4; 7 bases are shared with TRBD1. The J segment lost 0 bases and the V segment lost 0 bases, leaving 1 base of the junction unmatched. The CDR3 runs 16 residues. CDR1 and CDR2 (germline): ENHRY, SYGVKD. This CDR3 is CAISESGTATNEKLFF. The CDR3 region has the DNA TGTGCCATCAGTGAGTCGGGGACAGCAACTAATGAAAAACTGTTTTTT.

This clonotype was counted a few times. The CDR3 ends on some other residue instead of the conserved phenylalanine or tryptophan, so this is likely a read error. The DNA is omitted, as the CDR3 cannot be located on it reliably, and the CDR3 follows TCRdb's listing. The J gene is TRBJ2-7, the V gene TRBV14; the table's D call of TRBD2 was not tested on the DNA. Germline V gene sequence: CDR1 SGHDN, CDR2 FVKESK. The CDR3 length equals 13 residues, ends included. CDR3 amino acids: CASSLYDTSLPRC.

This clonotype was counted ten times or more. The chain has TRBV29-1 and TRBJ1-3; D call uncertain. Trimming pared 2 bases from V and 4 bases from J, leaving 9 bases between. Germline loops: CDR1 SQVTM, CDR2 ANQGSEA. The CDR3 covers 13 residues. CDR3 bases: TGCAGCGTTGAAAGGTCCGCCGGAAACACCATATATTTT. It translates to CSVERSAGNTIYF.

As concerns this clonotype: The CDR3 ends on some other residue instead of the conserved phenylalanine or tryptophan, so this is likely a read error. V usage is TRBV11-3 and J usage is TRBJ2-5, with 8 bases identical to TRBD2. The V gene end was trimmed by 1 base and the J gene end by 5 bases; junction bases not matched to a gene: 0. Germline V gene lookup returns CDR1 SGHNT and CDR2 YENEEA. The CDR3 covers 13 residues. The CDR3 protein is CASSLAGGETQYC. Here the CDR3 DNA reads TGTGCCAGCAGCTTAGCGGGAGGGGAGACCCAGTACTGC.

This clonotype showed up just a few times. J is TRBJ2-7 and V is TRBV4-2; D is ambiguous. Trimming took 0 bases from V and 0 from J, leaving 12 bases between them. CDR1 LGHNA and CDR2 YNFKEQ come from the germline V gene. The CDR3 has 16 amino acids. CDR3 DNA sequence: TGTGCCAGCAGCCAAGAAAGAGTTTCCAGCTCCTACGAGCAGTACTTC. Protein product: CASSQERVSSSYEQYF.

The V call is TRBV15, the J call TRBJ1-5; D not resolved. This CDR3 is built from 16 residues. V was clipped by 5 bases and J by 2 bases, with 16 bases between them. Per the germline V gene, CDR1 is LNHNV and CDR2 is YYDKDF (reference sequence). The CDR3 DNA sequence: TGTGCCACCAGCTTCCGGACTGTATTCGGCAATCAGCCCCAGCATTTT. As protein: CATSFRTVFGNQPQHF.

This clonotype has ten or more counts. V usage is TRBV29-1 and J usage is TRBJ2-1; 10 nucleotides match TRBD2. This CDR3 has 14 residues. CDR1 SQVTM and CDR2 ANQGSEA come from the germline V gene. Losses at the gene ends were 7 bases for V and 5 bases for J; bases not matched to a gene: 8. The CDR3 is CSGGLAPMDNEQFF. DNA for the CDR3: TGCAGCGGGGGACTAGCGCCAATGGACAATGAGCAGTTCTTC.

The chain employs TRBV12-3 or TRBV12-4 and TRBJ2-7; 9 nucleotides match TRBD1. The CDR3 length is 18 residues. J was trimmed by 2 bases and V by 6 bases; bases with no gene match: 17. Here the CDR3 reads CASSFNRGLGPKAYEQYF. DNA for the CDR3: TGTGCCAGCAGCTTCAACAGGGGGCTAGGACCGAAGGCCTACGAGCAGTACTTC.

This chain connects TRBV4-3 to TRBJ2-7; 7 bases match TRBD2. Per the germline V gene, CDR1 is LGHNA and CDR2 is YSLEER. Losses at the gene ends were 4 bases for V and 5 bases for J; bases not matched to a gene: 11. The CDR3 loop spans 15 amino acids. The CDR3 reads CASSRTAGAPHEQYF. DNA of the CDR3: TGCGCCAGCAGCCGCACCGCGGGAGCACCTCACGAGCAGTACTTC.

The rearrangement uses TRBV6-2 or TRBV6-3 and TRBJ2-7; D unclear. Germline assignment: CDR1 MNHEY and CDR2 SVGEGT. Between the trimmed V and J ends, which lost 5 bases and 0 bases, there was a span of 17 bases. This CDR3 spans 16 amino acids. CDR3 loop: CASSHLSAVNSYEQYF. The DNA for the CDR3 is TGTGCCAGCAGTCACCTAAGTGCGGTCAACTCCTACGAGCAGTACTTC.

This clonotype was recorded a few times. The V call is TRBV11-2, the J call TRBJ2-4, with D unresolved. Trimming took 5 bases from V and 0 from J, leaving 17 bases between them. The CDR3 is made up of 17 amino acids. CDR1 is SGHAT and CDR2 is FQNNGV in the germline V gene. CDR3 sequence (DNA): TGTGCCAGCAGCCCCGAGGTGCCGCCCTTAGCCAAAAACATTCAGTACTTC. Translated, it gives CASSPEVPPLAKNIQYF.